This entry is about one TCR beta chain. Its matching antigen is unknown. This specimen comes from a study of shared clonotypes between healthy human individuals. Study findings and constraints: Some naive CD4 clonotypes, around 5%, turned up in common across a handful of donors.

Profiling relied on immunoSEQ multiplex PCR, and the TCRdb table lists in-frame clones only, not all of them. The sample records 2 million to 2.5 million clones, approximately 95% being singletons. Those who donated, Caucasian adults without exception, all lived in Nashville, Tennessee. The length of the CDR3 is 17 residues. J lost 0 bases, V lost 4 bases, and 6 bases had no gene match. Germline loops: CDR1 SGHRS, CDR2 YFSETQ. The receptor's source is a man aged 18 to 30 in good health. Material for sequencing was naive CD4+ T cells sorted from blood. Subset indicated: CD45RA+ positively selected. The chain joins TRBV5-1 to TRBJ2-1; TRBD2 aligns across 11 bases. The CDR3 is CASSPLAGGPSYNEQFF. The CDR3 nucleotides read TGCGCCAGCAGCCCATTAGCGGGGGGGCCCTCCTACAATGAGCAGTTCTTC. The variable domain in full, completed from reference TRBV5-1 and TRBJ2-1, reads KAGVTQTPRYLIKTRGQQVTLSCSPISGHRSVSWYQQTPGQGLQFLFEYFSETQRNKGNFPGRFSGRQFSNSRSEMNVSTLELGDSALYLCASSPLAGGPSYNEQFFGPGTRLTVL.